This T cell receptor beta chain was sequenced for a study of shared clonotypes between healthy human individuals. It was CD45RO-negative cells, positively selected for CCR7, that made up naive CD8 cells, with terminally differentiated effector memory CD45RA+ cells excluded. General study findings and limits: The rarefaction results pointed to incomplete sorted-subset sequencing despite large depth. In contrast to clonotypes shared by all four donors, non-shared clonotypes had lower generation probabilities.

The germline V gene encodes CDR1 WSHSY and CDR2 SAAADI. This CDR3 region has 15 residues. Trimming took 3 bases from V and 7 from J; bases not matched to a gene: 9. On this clone: Its antigen is undetermined.

Across several immunoSEQ plates, the genomic DNA of each subset was split evenly. In the original processing: Quality scores were absent from the junction-only immunoSEQ sequences, so filtering differed. Data came from immunoSEQ multiplex PCR; TCRdb stores just in-frame clones and leaves some out. That table is the source of V, J and clone size, and D and trimming were worked out from the DNA. This sample has roughly 570,000 clones, with roughly 98% found just once. The sequenced sample consisted of naive CD8+ T cells sorted from blood. The rearrangement joins TRBV10-2 to TRBJ2-1; TRBD1 agrees at 7 bases. This clonotype originated in a man younger than 40 in good health. The DNA for the CDR3 is TGCGCCAGCAGTGATTCCGGGACAGACTATAATGAGCAGTTCTTC. This sequence encodes CASSDSGTDYNEQFF.